This entry describes one TCR beta chain. The antigen is unknown. This entry comes from a study of identifying expanded T cells in peripheral blood. Study-wide results and caveats: Differentially abundant clones: 0.95 to 1.5 between replicates, 16.4 at approximately two weeks, more than 18 at four. Across healthy donors, higher total template counts meant significantly greater roughly 2-week count variance.

During the collection period, no donor immune events like infections were recorded. Sequencing used immunoSEQ multiplex PCR; TCRdb keeps in-frame clones, though not all of them. This sample has about 86,000 clones; nearly 90% occur once, and the top ten carry about 6%. CDR1 is KGHSH, CDR2 LQKENI, per germline. V lost 4 bases and J 1 base, leaving 16 bases between the germline ends. This CDR3 contains 16 residues. V and J are TRBV18 and TRBJ1-1, with D possibly TRBD1 on 6 matching bases. Material for sequencing was blood. This clonotype was obtained from a person aged 18 to 70 in good health. The DNA of the CDR3 is TGTGCCAGCTCACGCGTGGGGGGGGCAAGGAACACTGAAGCTTTCTTT. This sequence encodes CASSRVGGARNTEAFF.